The next 30 T cell receptor beta chains were all read from a single sample in a study of shared clonotypes between healthy human individuals. Generated by immunoSEQ multiplex PCR, the TCRdb table keeps only in-frame clones and is missing some. The table records 150,000 to 200,000 clones, over 80% of them present only once. Material: naive CD4+ T cells sorted from blood. The subset: CD45RA+ positively selected. The receptors come from a young woman in good health.

This chain joins TRBV6-6 and TRBJ2-7; 7 positions agree with TRBD1. Germline V lookup: CDR1 MNHNY, CDR2 SVGAGI (reference sequence). This CDR3 contains 14 residues. Trimming at V came to 6 bases and at J to 0 bases, leaving 5 bases not matched to a gene. CDR3 residues: CASRLTGSSYEQYF. The CDR3 DNA reads as TGTGCCAGCAGGCTGACAGGGTCCTCCTACGAGCAGTACTTC.

The V gene is TRBV11-2, the J gene TRBJ2-6, with D hard to call. Between the trimmed V and J ends, which lost 5 bases and 0 bases, there was a span of 14 bases. The CDR3 sequence is 17 residues long. CDR1 and CDR2 (germline): SGHAT, FQNNGV. In DNA, the CDR3 is TGTGCCAGCAGCCCGAACATCCTAGGCTCTGGGGCCAACGTCCTGACTTTC. It codes for CASSPNILGSGANVLTF. Full variable domain (missing parts from reference TRBV11-2 and TRBJ2-6): EAGVAQSPRYKIIEKRQSVAFWCNPISGHATLYWYQQILGQGPKLLIQFQNNGVVDDSQLPKDRFSAERLKGVDSTLKIQPAKLEDSAVYLCASSPNILGSGANVLTFGAGSRLTVL.

The gene calls are TRBV10-3 and TRBJ1-1; no reliable D call. V was pared by 6 bases and J by 0 bases, with 20 bases between. CDR1 is ENHRY, CDR2 SYGVKD, per germline. The CDR3 extends over 17 amino acids. The CDR3 coding sequence is TGTGCCATCAGAGACGACCTAGGTAGGGCCATGAACACTGAAGCTTTCTTT. Amino acids: CAIRDDLGRAMNTEAFF.

This chain connects TRBV5-1 to TRBJ2-2, with a possible D match to TRBD1 (6 bases). The germline V and J ends were trimmed by 7 bases and 5 bases, with 18 bases remaining between them. This CDR3 is built from 15 residues. Germline V lookup: CDR1 SGHRS, CDR2 YFSETQ. DNA of the CDR3: TGCGCCAGCGCCACAGGGCTTGTGGGGACCGGGGAGCTGTTTTTT. It translates to CASATGLVGTGELFF. Combining the CDR3 with reference TRBV5-1 and TRBJ2-2 gives the whole variable domain KAGVTQTPRYLIKTRGQQVTLSCSPISGHRSVSWYQQTPGQGLQFLFEYFSETQRNKGNFPGRFSGRQFSNSRSEMNVSTLELGDSALYLCASATGLVGTGELFFGEGSRLTVL.

The V gene is TRBV5-4, the J gene TRBJ2-7, with D perhaps matching TRBD2 (6 bases). CDR1 and CDR2 from the germline V gene are SGHNT and YYREEE (reference sequence). This CDR3 spans 16 amino acids. Trimming pared 4 bases from V and 7 bases from J, leaving 24 bases between. The CDR3 here is CASSQVRDGSSKEQYF. The CDR3 nucleotides are TGTGCCAGCAGCCAAGTTCGGGACGGGAGCTCGAAGGAGCAGTACTTC.

This CDR3 reads CASSGASGTLEQYF. The DNA for the CDR3 is TGTGCCAGCAGTGGAGCTAGCGGGACTCTCGAGCAGTACTTC. The chain has TRBV6-5 and TRBJ2-7, with 9 bases that match TRBD2. CDR1 MNHEY and CDR2 SVGAGI come from the germline V gene. The CDR3 runs 14 residues. V lost 5 bases, J lost 6 bases, and 8 bases stayed unmatched.

The rearrangement links TRBV5-6 to TRBJ2-2, with a tentative D call TRBD1 (6 bases). Germline CDR1 and CDR2: SGHDT and YYEEEE. Trimming took 2 bases from V and 1 from J, leaving 6 bases between them. There are 14 residues in the CDR3. The CDR3 nucleotides read TGTGCCAGCAGCTTACAGGGGAACACCGGGGAGCTGTTTTTT. It yields the protein CASSLQGNTGELFF.

CDR3 DNA sequence: TGTGCCAGCAGCTTAGTTCCCCTAGTTTCTGGGGCCAACGTCCTGACTTTC. This encodes CASSLVPLVSGANVLTF. The rearrangement links TRBV11-2 to TRBJ2-6; the D is unclear. Trimming left V 1 base short and J 1 base short, with 11 bases between. Germline V gene data show CDR1 as SGHAT and CDR2 as FQNNGV. The CDR3 length is 17 residues. Complete variable domain (other parts from reference TRBV11-2 and TRBJ2-6): EAGVAQSPRYKIIEKRQSVAFWCNPISGHATLYWYQQILGQGPKLLIQFQNNGVVDDSQLPKDRFSAERLKGVDSTLKIQPAKLEDSAVYLCASSLVPLVSGANVLTFGAGSRLTVL.

The V and J genes are TRBV6-4 and TRBJ2-7, with a tentative D call TRBD2 (5 bases). The germline V gene has CDR1 MRHNA and CDR2 SNTAGT. The CDR3 is 15 residues long. Trimming shortened V by 2 bases and J by 3 bases, and 14 bases separated the two germline ends. CDR3 DNA sequence: TGTGCCAGCAGTGACGGATTCAAACGGGGCTACGAGCAGTACTTC. Encoded protein: CASSDGFKRGYEQYF.

The chain employs TRBV5-1 and TRBJ2-7; D is undetermined. The V gene lost 3 bases and the J gene lost 7 bases, with 11 bases spanning the gap. CDR1 and CDR2 from the germline V gene are SGHRS and YFSETQ. The CDR3 spans 12 residues. CDR3 coding DNA: TGCGCCAGCAGCTCGGATTATCAAGAGCAGTACTTC. The encoded protein is CASSSDYQEQYF.

This sequence joins TRBV28 and TRBJ1-5, with unresolved D. The CDR3 loop spans 13 amino acids. Germline CDR1 reads MDHEN; CDR2 reads SYDVKM. Trimming shortened V by 3 bases and J by 11 bases, and 14 bases separated the two germline ends. The CDR3 protein is CASSFMPSQAQHF. DNA of the CDR3: TGTGCCAGCAGTTTCATGCCGTCCCAAGCCCAGCATTTT.

The chain uses TRBV7-2 and TRBJ2-5; D not certain. The length of the CDR3 is 11 residues. CDR1 and CDR2 (germline): SGHTA, FQGNSA. The V gene lost 2 bases and the J gene lost 5 bases, with 3 bases spanning the gap. The CDR3 DNA follows: TGTGCCAGCAGCTTATCCGAGACCCAGTACTTC. It translates to CASSLSETQYF.

The chain is built from TRBV15 and TRBJ2-1; D possibly corresponds to TRBD1 (7 bases). The germline V gene has CDR1 LNHNV and CDR2 YYDKDF (reference sequence). The V end was cut by 0 bases, the J end by 5 bases, with 14 bases between. CDR3 length: 16 residues. CDR3 amino acids: CATSRERDRENNEQFF. The CDR3 DNA reads as TGTGCCACCAGCAGAGAGCGGGACAGAGAAAACAATGAGCAGTTCTTC.

This chain connects TRBV5-1 to TRBJ2-7; D remains ambiguous. The CDR3 covers 15 residues. The germline V and J ends were trimmed by 4 bases and 4 bases, with 18 bases remaining between them. CDR1 and CDR2 from the germline V gene are SGHRS and YFSETQ. CDR3 region: CASSLGRPNRYEQYF. The DNA of the CDR3 is TGCGCCAGCAGCCTAGGGCGACCGAACAGATACGAGCAGTACTTC. Full variable domain (outside the CDR3, taken from reference TRBV5-1 and TRBJ2-7): KAGVTQTPRYLIKTRGQQVTLSCSPISGHRSVSWYQQTPGQGLQFLFEYFSETQRNKGNFPGRFSGRQFSNSRSEMNVSTLELGDSALYLCASSLGRPNRYEQYFGPGTRLTVT.

The chain employs TRBV5-4 and TRBJ2-3; D is uncertain. The CDR3 is 14 amino acids. The germline gives CDR1 SGHNT, CDR2 YYREEE (reference sequence). The germline V and J ends were trimmed by 1 base and 0 bases, with 6 bases remaining between them. In nucleotides, the CDR3 is TGTGCCAGCAGCTTGATCGGAAGCACAGATACGCAGTATTTT. It translates to CASSLIGSTDTQYF.

The V and J genes are TRBV18 and TRBJ2-5; 8 nucleotides line up with TRBD2. The CDR3 is 15 residues long. V dropped 4 bases and J dropped 2; count of bases not matched to a gene: 6. CDR1 is KGHSH and CDR2 is LQKENI in the germline V gene. This CDR3 reads CASSLGLGIQETQYF. The DNA for the CDR3 is TGTGCCAGCTCACTGGGACTAGGGATACAAGAGACCCAGTACTTC.

V gene TRBV28 combines with J gene TRBJ2-5; D unclear. CDR1 and CDR2 from the germline V gene are MDHEN and SYDVKM. Trimming stripped 8 bases from V and 0 bases from J, with 10 bases between. This CDR3 comprises 13 residues. Here the CDR3 reads CASQVNYQETQYF. For the CDR3, the DNA is TGTGCCAGCCAAGTAAACTACCAAGAGACCCAGTACTTC.

This clone appeared once. The chain employs TRBV28 and TRBJ2-5; 9 nucleotides align to TRBD1. Gene TRBJ2-7 matches the end of the DNA better, so the J call may be wrong. Per the germline V gene, CDR1 is MDHEN and CDR2 is SYDVKM. This CDR3 region has 14 residues. CDR3 DNA sequence: TGTGCCAGCAGTCCCGGGACAGGGATTTACGAGCAGTACTTC. It specifies CASSPGTGIYEQYF.

In DNA form, the CDR3 reads TGCGCCAGCAGTCAATCACCGCGGGACTCCTACGAGCAGTACTTC. Its protein product is CASSQSPRDSYEQYF. V is TRBV23-1 and J is TRBJ2-7; weak D call: TRBD2 (6 bases). TRBV23-1 is reported as an ORF; its role is uncertain. The V and J ends lost 0 bases and 0 bases respectively, with 9 bases between them. This CDR3 has 15 residues.

Comments on this clone: The sample carries other DNA sequences with the same CDR3. J is TRBJ2-1 and V is TRBV18; the D is unclear. This CDR3 comprises 13 residues. V was trimmed by 6 bases and J by 4 bases, leaving 10 bases between them. Germline loops: CDR1 KGHSH, CDR2 LQKENI. The CDR3 DNA sequence: TGTGCCAGCTCTCCCGGACCGTACAATGAGCAGTTCTTC. As protein: CASSPGPYNEQFF.

The chain employs TRBV18 and TRBJ1-2; 11 positions agree with TRBD1. Germline V gene data show CDR1 as KGHSH and CDR2 as LQKENI. V lost 4 bases, J lost 6 bases, and 4 bases stayed unmatched. CDR3 length: 14 amino acids. CDR3 loop: CASSRPGQGDGYTF. CDR3 nucleotide sequence: TGTGCCAGCTCACGACCGGGACAGGGGGATGGCTACACCTTC.

The J gene is TRBJ1-1, the V gene TRBV5-1; 10 nucleotides match TRBD1. The CDR3 extends over 15 amino acids. Germline CDR1 reads SGHRS; CDR2 reads YFSETQ. V lost 4 bases to trimming and J lost 0 bases; unmatched junction nucleotides: 3. CDR3 residues: CASSSGQGVNTEAFF. The DNA of the CDR3 is TGCGCCAGCAGCAGCGGACAGGGGGTGAACACTGAAGCTTTCTTT.

In its sample, this clone was seen a few times. The chain combines TRBV6-1 with TRBJ2-7, with 9 bases matching TRBD1. Germline V gives CDR1 MNHNS, CDR2 SASEGT. With 6 bases clipped from V and 4 bases from J, the junction kept 7 bases outside the gene matches. This CDR3 is built from 14 residues. In nucleotides, the CDR3 is TGTGCCAGCAGGACGGACAGGGGTCTTTACGAGCAGTACTTC. The encoded protein is CASRTDRGLYEQYF.

The chain combines TRBV4-1 with TRBJ2-5, with D maybe TRBD2 (6 bases). Trimming pared 4 bases from V and 3 bases from J, leaving 18 bases between. Germline lookup yields CDR1 MGHRA and CDR2 YSYEKL. The CDR3 totals 16 residues. CDR3 protein: CASSLYPGTLKETQYF. CDR3 in DNA: TGCGCCAGCAGCCTCTATCCCGGGACTCTGAAAGAGACCCAGTACTTC.

This chain joins TRBV19 and TRBJ2-6; D tentatively reads TRBD1 or TRBD2 (6 bases each). The CDR3 is 15 amino acids. Trimming took 10 bases from V and 1 from J, leaving 14 bases between them. In germline, CDR1 is LNHDA, CDR2 SQIVND (reference sequence). CDR3 DNA sequence: TGTGCCACTGCCCGGGGGCCGTCTGGGGCCAACGTCCTGACTTTC. This codes for CATARGPSGANVLTF.

CDR3 bases: TGTGCCAGTAGTGCCAGTGGGGGGGACTACGAGCAGTACTTC. It yields the protein CASSASGGDYEQYF. V and J are TRBV19 and TRBJ2-7; 7 bases agree with TRBD2. CDR1 is LNHDA and CDR2 is SQIVND in the germline V gene (reference sequence). V lost 5 bases, J lost 3 bases, and 7 bases stayed unmatched. The CDR3 sequence is 14 residues long.

This sequence joins TRBV7-9 and TRBJ2-7; D remains unclear. V shed 1 base and J shed 4 bases, with 8 bases lying between them. CDR1 is SEHNR and CDR2 is FQNEAQ in the germline V gene (reference sequence). The CDR3 loop spans 13 amino acids. The CDR3 DNA reads TGTGCCAGCAGCTTAGAGTCCCCTTACGAGCAGTACTTC. Translated: CASSLESPYEQYF.

The V call is TRBV5-8, the J call TRBJ2-5; the D call may be TRBD1 or TRBD2 (5 bases each). The CDR3 sequence is 15 residues long. Germline CDR1 is SGHTS and CDR2 is YDEGEE. V lost 4 bases to trimming and J lost 1 base, with 14 bases between them. CDR3 nucleotides: TGTGCCAGCAGCCCGATCGGGACGGGCCAAGAGACCCAGTACTTC. The encoded protein is CASSPIGTGQETQYF.

This chain links TRBV5-1 with TRBJ2-7; 9 bases align to TRBD1. The CDR3 has 15 amino acids. The junction had 8 bases not matched to a gene; V was cut back by 1 base and J by 6 bases. Germline assignment: CDR1 SGHRS and CDR2 YFSETQ. CDR3 amino acids: CASSLTGTGFGEQYF. CDR3 sequence (DNA): TGCGCCAGCAGCTTGACCGGGACAGGGTTTGGCGAGCAGTACTTC.

The chain employs TRBV28 and TRBJ2-5; 8 bases align to TRBD1. The assigned J gene may be wrong: the sequence end matches TRBJ2-7 better. The CDR3 covers 15 residues. The germline CDR1 and CDR2 sequences are MDHEN and SYDVKM. DNA of the CDR3: TGTGCCAGCAGACGACAGGGGACAACGACCTACGAGCAGTACTTC. It is translated as CASRRQGTTTYEQYF.